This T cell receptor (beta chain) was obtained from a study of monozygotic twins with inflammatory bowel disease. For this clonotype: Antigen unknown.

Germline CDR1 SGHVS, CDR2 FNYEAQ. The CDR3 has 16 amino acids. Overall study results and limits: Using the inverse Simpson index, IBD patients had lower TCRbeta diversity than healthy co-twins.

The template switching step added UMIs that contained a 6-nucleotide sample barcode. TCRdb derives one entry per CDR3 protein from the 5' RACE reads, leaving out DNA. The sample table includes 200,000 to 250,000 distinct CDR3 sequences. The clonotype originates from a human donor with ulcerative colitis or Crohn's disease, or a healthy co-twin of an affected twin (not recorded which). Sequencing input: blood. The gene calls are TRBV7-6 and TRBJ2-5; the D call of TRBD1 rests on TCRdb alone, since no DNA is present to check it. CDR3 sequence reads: CASSPGHNVRQETQYF.